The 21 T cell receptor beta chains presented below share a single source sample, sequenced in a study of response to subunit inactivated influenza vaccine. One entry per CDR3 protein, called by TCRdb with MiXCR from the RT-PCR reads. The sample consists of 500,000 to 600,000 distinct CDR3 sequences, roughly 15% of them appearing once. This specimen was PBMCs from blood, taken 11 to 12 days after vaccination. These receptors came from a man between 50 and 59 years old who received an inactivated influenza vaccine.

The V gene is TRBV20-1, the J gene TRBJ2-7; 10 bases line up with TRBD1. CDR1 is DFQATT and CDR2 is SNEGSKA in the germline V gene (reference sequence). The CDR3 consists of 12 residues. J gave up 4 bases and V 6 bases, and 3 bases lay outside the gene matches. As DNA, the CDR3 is TGCAGTGCGCGGACAGGGGGGTACGAGCAGTACTTC. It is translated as CSARTGGYEQYF.

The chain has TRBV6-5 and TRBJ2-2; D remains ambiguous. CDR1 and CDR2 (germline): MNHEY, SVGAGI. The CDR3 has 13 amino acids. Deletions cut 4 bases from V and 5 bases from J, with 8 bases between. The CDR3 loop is CASSFEATGELFF. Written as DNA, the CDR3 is TGTGCCAGCAGTTTCGAGGCGACCGGGGAGCTGTTTTTT.

Here the CDR3 DNA reads TGTGCCAGCAGCTTCCGACTAGCGGGAGTTGAGCAGTTCTTC. This sequence encodes CASSFRLAGVEQFF. The genes are TRBV11-2 and TRBJ2-1; 12 positions agree with TRBD2. The CDR3 covers 14 residues. The J segment lost 9 bases and the V segment lost 3 bases, leaving 3 bases of the junction unmatched. The germline gives CDR1 SGHAT, CDR2 FQNNGV. The full variable domain, with the rest looked up from reference TRBV11-2 and TRBJ2-1, is EAGVAQSPRYKIIEKRQSVAFWCNPISGHATLYWYQQILGQGPKLLIQFQNNGVVDDSQLPKDRFSAERLKGVDSTLKIQPAKLEDSAVYLCASSFRLAGVEQFFGPGTRLTVL.

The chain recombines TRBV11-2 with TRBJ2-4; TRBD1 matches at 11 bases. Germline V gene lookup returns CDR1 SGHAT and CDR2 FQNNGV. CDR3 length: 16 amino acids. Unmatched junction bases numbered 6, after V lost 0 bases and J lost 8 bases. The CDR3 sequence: CASSLEYGTGGDIQYF. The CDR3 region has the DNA TGTGCCAGCAGCTTAGAGTATGGGACAGGGGGAGACATTCAGTACTTC.

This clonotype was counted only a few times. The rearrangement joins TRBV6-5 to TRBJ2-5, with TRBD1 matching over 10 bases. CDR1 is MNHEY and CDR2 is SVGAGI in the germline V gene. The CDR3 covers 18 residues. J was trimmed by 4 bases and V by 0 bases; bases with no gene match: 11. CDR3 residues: CASSYSSLGQGWLETQYF. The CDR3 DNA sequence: TGTGCCAGCAGTTACTCGTCCCTGGGACAGGGGTGGTTAGAGACCCAGTACTTC.

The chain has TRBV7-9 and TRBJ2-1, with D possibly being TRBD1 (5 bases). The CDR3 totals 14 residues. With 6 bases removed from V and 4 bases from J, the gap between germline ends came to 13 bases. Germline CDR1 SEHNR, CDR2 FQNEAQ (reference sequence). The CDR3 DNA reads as TGTGCCAGCAGTCCCAACAGGCCTTACAATGAGCAGTTCTTC. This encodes CASSPNRPYNEQFF.

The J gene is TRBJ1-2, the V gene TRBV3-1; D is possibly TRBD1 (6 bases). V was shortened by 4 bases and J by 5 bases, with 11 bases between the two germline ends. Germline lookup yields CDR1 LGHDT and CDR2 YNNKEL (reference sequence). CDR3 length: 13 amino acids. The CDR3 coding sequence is TGTGCCAGCAGCCGTCAGGGGAGATATGGCTACACCTTC. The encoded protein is CASSRQGRYGYTF. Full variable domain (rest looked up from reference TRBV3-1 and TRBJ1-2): DTAVSQTPKYLVTQMGNDKSIKCEQNLGHDTMYWYKQDSKKFLKIMFSYNNKELIINETVPNRFSPKSPDKAHLNLHINSLELGDSAVYFCASSRQGRYGYTFGSGTRLTVV.

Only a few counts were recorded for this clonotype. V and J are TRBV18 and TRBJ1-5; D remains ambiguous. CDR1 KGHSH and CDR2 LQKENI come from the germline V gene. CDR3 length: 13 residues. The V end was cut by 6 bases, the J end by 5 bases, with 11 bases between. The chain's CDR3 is CASSPSFDQPQHF. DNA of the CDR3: TGTGCCAGCTCCCCATCGTTCGATCAGCCCCAGCATTTT. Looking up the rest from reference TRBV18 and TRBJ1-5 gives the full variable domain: NAGVMQNPRHLVRRRGQEARLRCSPMKGHSHVYWYRQLPEEGLKFMVYLQKENIIDESGMPKERFSAEFPKEGPSILRIQQVVRGDSAAYFCASSPSFDQPQHFGDGTRLSIL.

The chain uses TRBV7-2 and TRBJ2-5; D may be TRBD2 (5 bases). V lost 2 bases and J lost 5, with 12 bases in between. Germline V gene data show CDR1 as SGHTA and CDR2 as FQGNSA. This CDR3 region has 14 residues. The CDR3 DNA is TGTGCCAGCAGCTTACACGGACTTAGGGAGACCCAGTACTTC. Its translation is CASSLHGLRETQYF.

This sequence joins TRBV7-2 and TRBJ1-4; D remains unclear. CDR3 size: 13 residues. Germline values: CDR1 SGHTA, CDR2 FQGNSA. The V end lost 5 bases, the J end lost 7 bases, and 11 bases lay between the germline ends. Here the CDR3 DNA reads TGTGCCAGCAGCCCGGTCTTCGGTGAAAAACTGTTTTTT. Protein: CASSPVFGEKLFF. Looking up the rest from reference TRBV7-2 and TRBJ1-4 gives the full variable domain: GAGVSQSPSNKVTEKGKDVELRCDPISGHTALYWYRQSLGQGLEFLIYFQGNSAPDKSGLPSDRFSAERTGGSVSTLTIQRTQQEDSAVYLCASSPVFGEKLFFGSGTQLSVL.

CDR3 region: CASSPGTGKLSEQFF. The CDR3 region has the DNA TGTGCCAGCTCACCGGGGACAGGCAAGCTAAGTGAGCAGTTCTTC. The chain couples TRBV18 to TRBJ2-1, with 8 bases matching TRBD1. The CDR3 spans 15 residues. V dropped 3 bases and J dropped 9; count of bases not matched to a gene: 10. Germline CDR1 is KGHSH and CDR2 is LQKENI.

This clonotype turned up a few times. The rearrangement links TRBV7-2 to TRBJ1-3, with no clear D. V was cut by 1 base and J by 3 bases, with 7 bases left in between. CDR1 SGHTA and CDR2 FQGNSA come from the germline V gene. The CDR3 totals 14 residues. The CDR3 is CASSLDINGNTIYF. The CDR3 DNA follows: TGTGCCAGCAGCTTAGACATAAATGGAAACACCATATATTTT.

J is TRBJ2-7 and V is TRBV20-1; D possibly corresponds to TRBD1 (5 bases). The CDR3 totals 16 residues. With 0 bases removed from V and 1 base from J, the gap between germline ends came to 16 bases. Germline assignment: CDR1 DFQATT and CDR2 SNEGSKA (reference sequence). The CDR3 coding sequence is TGCAGTGCTAGAGATCAAGGTGCAGGGCCTTCCTACGAGCAGTACTTC. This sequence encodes CSARDQGAGPSYEQYF.

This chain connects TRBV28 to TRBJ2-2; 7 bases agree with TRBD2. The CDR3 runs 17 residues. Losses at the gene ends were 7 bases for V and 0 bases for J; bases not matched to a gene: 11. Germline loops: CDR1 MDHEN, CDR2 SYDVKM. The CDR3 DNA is TGTGCCAGCACCCCATATTGGGAGGGCCCGAACACCGGGGAGCTGTTTTTT. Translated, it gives CASTPYWEGPNTGELFF.

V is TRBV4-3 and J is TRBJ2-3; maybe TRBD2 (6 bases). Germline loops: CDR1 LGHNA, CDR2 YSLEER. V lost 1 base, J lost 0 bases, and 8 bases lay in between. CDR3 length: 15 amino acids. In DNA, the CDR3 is TGCGCCAGCAGCCAAGGCGGAGGGAGCACAGATACGCAGTATTTT. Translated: CASSQGGGSTDTQYF.

CDR3 loop: CASTRDIQETQYF. The CDR3 nucleotides are TGCGCCAGCACTAGGGATATCCAAGAGACCCAGTACTTC. This chain uses TRBV5-1 with TRBJ2-5; D gene ambiguous. The CDR3 has 13 residues. Per germline, CDR1 SGHRS and CDR2 YFSETQ. The germline V and J ends were trimmed by 6 bases and 1 base, with 10 bases remaining between them.

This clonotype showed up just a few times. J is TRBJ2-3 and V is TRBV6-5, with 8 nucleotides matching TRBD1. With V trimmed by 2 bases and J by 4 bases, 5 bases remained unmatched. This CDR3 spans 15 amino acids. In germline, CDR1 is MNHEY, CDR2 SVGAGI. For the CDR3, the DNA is TGTGCCAGCAGTTACCGACAGGGGTTGCCAGATACGCAGTATTTT. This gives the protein CASSYRQGLPDTQYF.

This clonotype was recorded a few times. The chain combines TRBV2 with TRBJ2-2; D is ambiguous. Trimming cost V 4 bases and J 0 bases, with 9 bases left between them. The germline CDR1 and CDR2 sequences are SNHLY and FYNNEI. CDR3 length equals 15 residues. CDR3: CASSGGPSNTGELFF. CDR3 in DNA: TGTGCCAGCAGTGGCGGACCTTCGAACACCGGGGAGCTGTTTTTT.

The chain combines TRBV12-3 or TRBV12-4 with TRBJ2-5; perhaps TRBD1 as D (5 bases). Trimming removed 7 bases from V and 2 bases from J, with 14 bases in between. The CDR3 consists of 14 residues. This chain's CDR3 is CASTHSGKQETQYF. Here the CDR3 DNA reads TGTGCCAGCACCCACTCAGGGAAGCAAGAGACCCAGTACTTC.

DNA of the CDR3: TGTGCCAGCGGAGCTGCTTCTGGAAACACCATATATTTT. It encodes CASGAASGNTIYF. The J gene is TRBJ1-3, the V gene TRBV12-3 or TRBV12-4; D is ambiguous. The CDR3 sequence is 13 residues long. V lost 8 bases and J 1 base, leaving 9 bases between the germline ends.

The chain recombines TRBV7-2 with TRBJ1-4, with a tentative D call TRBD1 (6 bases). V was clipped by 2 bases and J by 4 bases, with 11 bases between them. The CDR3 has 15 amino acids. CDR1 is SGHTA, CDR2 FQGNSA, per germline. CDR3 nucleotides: TGTGCCAGCAGCTTAAAAGGACAGAGTAATGAAAAACTGTTTTTT. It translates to CASSLKGQSNEKLFF.